This T cell receptor (beta chain) is from a study of shared clonotypes between healthy human individuals. Study-wide context: The composition of the donors was a couple of women and a few men aged 18 to 49.

The data were produced by immunoSEQ multiplex PCR, yet TCRdb's version contains in-frame clones alone and is incomplete. Among a few million clones listed, just over 90% were seen once. Study conclusions and caveats: Memory subsets generally showed lower estimated richness than naive subsets. It was the non-shared clonotypes that had lower generation probabilities than clonotypes shared by all four donors.

Points on this clone: What it binds is unknown.

Germline assignment: CDR1 MGHRA and CDR2 YSYEKL. V gave up 4 bases and J gave up 6 bases; unmatched junction bases: 16. The CDR3 covers 17 residues. The sample was naive CD4+ T cells sorted from blood. Subset in this sample: CD45RA+ positively selected. The origin of this receptor is a young man in good health. This sequence joins TRBV4-1 and TRBJ1-1, with 8 bases aligning to TRBD1. In DNA form, the CDR3 reads TGCGCCAGCAGCCGCCCGATGGTTTGGACAGGGCGCGCTGAAGCTTTCTTT. Translation: CASSRPMVWTGRAEAFF.